This TCR beta chain was documented in a study of cytomegalovirus exposure and HLA in healthy donors. It was with 60 Vbeta and 13 Jbeta primers that the PCR ran. Clones were read by immunoSEQ multiplex PCR, and TCRdb kept only the in-frame ones, dropping some. The repertoire includes about 150,000 clones, 76% of them detected once, and around 3% sits in the top ten. The junction had 7 bases not matched to a gene; V was cut back by 2 bases and J by 4 bases. The CDR3 consists of 15 residues. Germline loops: CDR1 KGHSH, CDR2 LQKENI. Findings and limits, study-wide: Sequences of the TCR beta chain were said to predict the HLA-A and HLA-B alleles of most subjects accurately. With further analysis later on, most CMV-associated TCR beta chains appeared HLA-restricted.

Details on this clone: Its matching antigen is unknown.

This receptor was taken from a male donor in good health and CMV-seronegative. The chain is built from TRBV18 and TRBJ1-1; 7 bases line up with TRBD1. Sequenced sample: PBMCs. The CDR3 spells CASSPTTPGGTEAFF. The CDR3 DNA sequence: TGTGCCAGCTCACCAACGACCCCAGGGGGCACTGAAGCTTTCTTT.